The 4 T cell receptor beta chains below come from one sample, sequenced in a study of radiotherapy plus CTLA-4 blockade in lung cancer. Method: immunoSEQ multiplex PCR; TCRdb's copy keeps in-frame clones and lacks some. Found here are about 95,000 clones, 80% to 85% of them singletons; the top ten hold 3.4%. The starting material was peripheral blood, obtained from a patient treated with radiotherapy plus ipilimumab. Receptors originate from a human donor with non-small cell lung cancer who had a partial response to radiotherapy plus ipilimumab.

The rearrangement joins TRBV9 to TRBJ2-7, with D tentatively TRBD2 (6 bases). V lost 0 bases to trimming and J lost 0 bases, with 10 bases between them. The CDR3 runs to 15 residues. From germline, CDR1 is SGDLS and CDR2 YYNGEE. Written as DNA, the CDR3 is TGTGCCAGCAGCGTAGGAGCGGGTTACTCCTACGAGCAGTACTTC. Its protein product is CASSVGAGYSYEQYF.

This rearrangement joins TRBV5-1 to TRBJ2-1; 7 bases are a match to TRBD2. CDR3 size: 16 residues. With V trimmed by 4 bases and J by 0 bases, 7 bases remained unmatched. The germline V gene has CDR1 SGHRS and CDR2 YFSETQ. CDR3 in amino acids: CASSLHGGSSYNEQFF. In nucleotides, the CDR3 is TGCGCCAGCAGCCTCCACGGGGGGAGCTCCTACAATGAGCAGTTCTTC.

V and J are TRBV23-1 and TRBJ2-5; D may be TRBD2 (5 bases). TRBV23-1 is designated an ORF whose function remains uncertain. This CDR3 has 13 residues. CDR3 nucleotides: TGCCGCAAGGGCGGGTGGGGACAAGAGACCCAGTACTTC. Protein: CRKGGWGQETQYF.

This clone was seen a handful of times. The V and J genes are TRBV7-9 and TRBJ2-1, with 12 bases identical to TRBD2. After removal of 4 bases from V and 8 bases from J, the junction contained 9 bases not matched to a gene. The CDR3 consists of 16 residues. CDR1 SEHNR and CDR2 FQNEAQ come from the germline V gene (reference sequence). As DNA, the CDR3 is TGTGCCAGCAGCTCCCCGACTAGCGGGAGTCTGGATGAGCAGTTCTTC. It translates to CASSSPTSGSLDEQFF.